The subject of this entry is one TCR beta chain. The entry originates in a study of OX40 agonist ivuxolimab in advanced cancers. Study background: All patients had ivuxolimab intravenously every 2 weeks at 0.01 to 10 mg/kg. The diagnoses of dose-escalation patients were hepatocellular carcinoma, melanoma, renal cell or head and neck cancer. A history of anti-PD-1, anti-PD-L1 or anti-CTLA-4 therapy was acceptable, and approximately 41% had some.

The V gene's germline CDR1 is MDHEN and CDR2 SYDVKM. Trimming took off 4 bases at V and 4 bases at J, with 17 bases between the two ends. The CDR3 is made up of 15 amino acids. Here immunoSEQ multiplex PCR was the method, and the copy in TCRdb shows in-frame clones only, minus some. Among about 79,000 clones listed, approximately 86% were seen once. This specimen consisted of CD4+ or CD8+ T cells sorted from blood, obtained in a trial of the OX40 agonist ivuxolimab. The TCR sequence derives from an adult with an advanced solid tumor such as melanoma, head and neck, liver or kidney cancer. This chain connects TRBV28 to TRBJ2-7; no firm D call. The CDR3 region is CASSSRLGATYEQYF. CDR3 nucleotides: TGTGCCAGCAGTTCCAGGCTGGGCGCTACGTACGAGCAGTACTTC.